The T cell receptor beta chain described here comes from a study of OX40 agonist ivuxolimab in advanced cancers. Across the whole study: Patients treated during dose escalation were battling hepatocellular carcinoma, melanoma, renal cell or head and neck cancer. Earlier anti-PD-1, anti-PD-L1 or anti-CTLA-4 therapy was permitted; roughly 37% had received some. Study-level results: Partial responders receiving 0.1-3.0 mg/kg showed among the lowest clonal expansion. Dosing at 0.1 to 3.0 mg/kg was accompanied by clonal expansion of CD4+ and CD8+ blood T cells by week 6.

The ends lost 3 bases at V and 4 bases at J; junction bases unmatched: 4. Germline V gene data show CDR1 as MGHDK and CDR2 as SYGVNS. The CDR3 loop spans 15 amino acids. A note on this clone: Antigen specificity is unknown.

TCRdb keeps only in-frame clones here, not all; method: immunoSEQ multiplex PCR. The sample yields approximately 69,000 clones, just under 95% seen once. V and J are TRBV25-1 and TRBJ1-3; 9 bases are shared with TRBD1. This TCR derives from an adult with an advanced solid tumor such as melanoma, head and neck, liver or kidney cancer. Sequencing used CD4+ or CD8+ T cells sorted from blood, obtained in a trial of the OX40 agonist ivuxolimab. CDR3 protein: CASSDPGQGGNTIYF. As DNA, the CDR3 is TGTGCCAGCAGTGATCCCGGACAGGGGGGAAACACCATATATTTT.